This is a list of T cell receptor beta chains from one sample in a study of OX40 agonist ivuxolimab in advanced cancers. The repertoire was sequenced with immunoSEQ multiplex PCR; TCRdb's copy has only in-frame clones and lacks some. The sample contains approximately 58,000 clones, 84% of which appear only once. Sequences were derived from CD4+ or CD8+ T cells sorted from blood, sampled in a trial of the OX40 agonist ivuxolimab. The source is an adult with an advanced solid tumor such as melanoma, head and neck, liver or kidney cancer. CDR3s include the opening cysteine and the closing phenylalanine or tryptophan. The D gene is left open where the match is weak. The listing skips clone size in some rows; elsewhere it reads once, few, many or a size class.

clone size	D gene	V gene	J gene	CDR3 protein	CDR3 DNA
.	.	TRBV7-8	TRBJ2-2	CASSLDRNTGELFF	TGTGCCAGCAGCTTAGACAGGAACACCGGGGAGCTGTTTTTT
few	TRBD1	TRBV30	TRBJ2-2	CAWSATRDRNTGELFF	TGTGCCTGGAGCGCAACCCGGGACAGAAACACCGGGGAGCTGTTTTTT
.	.	TRBV6-5	TRBJ2-1	CASSGQLVYNEQFF	TGTGCCAGCAGTGGTCAGTTAGTCTACAATGAGCAGTTCTTC
.	.	TRBV5-6	TRBJ1-1	CASIRWSTTEAFF	TGTGCCAGCATAAGATGGTCTACCACTGAAGCTTTCTTT
.	TRBD1	TRBV19	TRBJ2-2	CASSMQGALTGELFF	TGTGCCAGTAGTATGCAGGGGGCGCTGACCGGGGAGCTGTTTTTT
.	.	TRBV6-6	TRBJ1-1	CASSYQGVRNTEAFF	TGTGCCAGCAGTTACCAGGGCGTCCGGAACACTGAAGCTTTCTTT
once	TRBD1	TRBV6-1	TRBJ2-1	CASSESLRDRIYNGQFF	TGTGCCAGCAGTGAAAGCCTCCGGGACAGGATCTACAATGGGCAGTTCTTC
.	.	TRBV19	TRBJ2-1	CASSIDRGGRAAFDEQFF	TGTGCCAGTAGTATAGATCGGGGAGGCAGGGCTGCGTTCGATGAGCAGTTCTTC
.	TRBD2	TRBV7-9	TRBJ2-7	CASSLGTSINYEQYF	TGTGCCAGCAGCTTAGGGACTAGTATAAACTACGAGCAGTACTTC
once	TRBD2	TRBV11-2	TRBJ2-7	CASSATGLAGGNEQYF	TGTGCCAGCAGCGCCACCGGACTAGCGGGGGGGAACGAGCAGTACTTC
once	.	TRBV7-8	TRBJ2-1	CASSFGAGGGYNEQFF	TGTGCCAGCAGCTTCGGCGCAGGAGGTGGCTACAATGAGCAGTTCTTC
.	.	TRBV7-2	TRBJ1-2	CASSLSAGNSNYGYTF	TGTGCCAGCAGCTTAAGTGCAGGAAATTCTAACTATGGCTACACCTTC
.	.	TRBV6-6	TRBJ2-7	CASSYNSEQYF	TGTGCCAGCAGTTACAATAGCGAGCAGTACTTC
.	.	TRBV6-6	TRBJ2-7	CASSLTSYEQYF	TGTGCCAGCAGTTTGACTTCCTACGAGCAGTACTTC
.	.	TRBV28	TRBJ1-2	CASTLDSQLYGYTF	TGTGCCAGCACCCTGGACAGTCAACTCTATGGCTACACCTTC
once	.	TRBV5-5	TRBJ2-3	CASSLEYQAPRDTQYF	TGTGCCAGCAGCTTGGAGTACCAGGCTCCTCGGGATACGCAGTATTTT
.	.	TRBV28	TRBJ2-1	CASSPQGPYEQFF	TGTGCCAGCAGCCCCCAGGGTCCCTATGAGCAGTTCTTC
.	TRBD2	TRBV6-5	TRBJ2-1	CASSYSLSSGDLEQFF	TGTGCCAGCAGTTACTCCCTTTCTAGCGGTGATCTAGAGCAGTTCTTC